This record looks at one T cell receptor beta chain sequence and its context. Antigen specificity is unknown. Only in-frame clones appear in the TCRdb table, and some are missing; sequencing was by immunoSEQ multiplex PCR. This sample has about 130,000 clones, with about 90% found just once. The sample is drawn from a study of T cell responses to AZD1222 COVID-19 vaccine. Findings of the study overall: Possibly, clonal diversity was underestimated; donors were largely white British and included more females. Without day 14 samples, only post-peak T cell repertoires were studied.

This sequence was found in an adult in good health. This sample comprised peripheral blood, obtained on day 0 of MenACWY control vaccination.

CDR3 coding DNA: TGTGCCAGCAGCGTAGCGCTAGCGGGAGTCCTCGGGGAGCTGTTTTTT. It specifies CASSVALAGVLGELFF. The chain links TRBV9 to TRBJ2-2, with TRBD2 matching 10 bases. The CDR3 totals 16 residues. The J segment lost 7 bases and the V segment lost 0 bases, leaving 6 bases of the junction unmatched. Germline V gives CDR1 SGDLS, CDR2 YYNGEE.